The rows below give T cell receptor beta chains drawn from one sample of a study of T cell repertoires in cytomegalovirus infection. A single record per CDR3 protein comes from TCRdb applying MiXCR to the reads. This table holds roughly 990,000 distinct CDR3 sequences, approximately 31% found once. Which antigens these TCRs recognize remains unknown. The material was cultured CD8+ T cells from PBMCs, obtained from culture after CMV antigen stimulation. These TCRs come from a human donor in good health (CMV status not recorded). Some clones in this sample may be carry-over from other donors' samples. The conserved cysteine and the conserved F or W are not part of the CDR3 here.

>TRBJ2-3|TRBV10-3
AIGLAGGSTDTQY
>TRBJ2-3|TRBV29-1
SVVTSFTDTQY
>TRBJ2-4|TRBV29-1
SFRTGKDNIQY
>TRBJ2-5|TRBV7-6
ASSLAGTDVEETQY
>TRBJ2-3|TRBV7-6
ASSPGRGAIDTQY
>TRBJ1-2|TRBV20-1
SAPGRRDYGYT
>TRBJ2-2|TRBV6-2/TRBV6-3
ASSDPGPVHTGELF
>TRBJ2-1|TRBV7-8
ASSLKWTGGFNEQF
>TRBJ2-1|TRBV19
ASSIPDGWGASYNEQF
>TRBJ2-3|TRBV7-9
ASRPKLAGNRDTQY
>TRBJ1-2|TRBV12-5
ASGQNIYYGYT
>TRBJ1-1|TRBV19
ASRMASQGRTEAF
>TRBJ1-2|TRBV20-1
SAIGEWIVRGYT
>TRBJ1-5|TRBV7-9
ASSPGQLGQPQH
>TRBJ2-1|TRBV27
ASSFQQGGGLYNEQF
>TRBJ1-3|TRBV4-2
ASSQDLDLFGNTIY
>TRBJ2-2|TRBV4-2
ASSLPSSGETGELF
>TRBJ1-2|TRBV2
ASSPGQQDYGYT
>TRBJ1-1|TRBV6-5
ASILLGSTEAF
>TRBJ1-4|TRBV24-1
ATLRQRDEKLF
>TRBJ1-1|TRBV6-2/TRBV6-3
ASRRRNTEAF
>TRBJ1-2|TRBV7-9
ASSFTTKGQSSNYGYT
>TRBJ1-2|TRBV25-1
ASRGQRSNYGYT
>TRBJ2-2|TRBV12-5
ASGLQISGHQNTGELF
>TRBJ2-5|TRBV6-5
ASTEPGVETQY
>TRBJ2-3|TRBV6-2/TRBV6-3
ASSPIRDRTPTDTQY
>TRBJ2-1|TRBV6-1
ASKGGWNEQF
>TRBJ2-7|TRBV7-9
ASSPDSFYEQY
>TRBJ2-5|TRBV6-5
ASSYLSGGSSETQY